The clone carrying this T cell receptor (beta chain) was seen more than once but under ten times. Its target is not known. The ends were cut back, 2 bases at V and 1 base at J, with 5 bases in the middle. Germline CDR1 and CDR2: LGHDT and YNNKEL (reference sequence). The CDR3 covers 13 residues. Sequencing followed a ViraFEST assay step that expanded antigen-specific CD4+ T cells with viral peptide pools. CD4+ T cell isolation took place after less than 13 days of culture. As their vaccination, participants received two doses of either BNT162b2 or mRNA-1273. Some clones are missing from TCRdb's copy, which holds only in-frame ones; the method was immunoSEQ multiplex PCR. The sample carries 22,000 or so clones, approximately 79% recorded once. This sample is drawn from a study of vaccination effects on CD4 cells after COVID-19.

The chain links TRBV3-1 (or the pseudogene TRBV3-2) to TRBJ1-1; D gene ambiguous. The clonotype was recovered from a human donor who received a COVID-19 vaccine. Sequenced material: CD4+ T cells from PBMCs cultured with HCoV-229E spike peptides, taken after COVID-19 vaccination. The CDR3 DNA sequence: TGTGCCAGCAGCCAACAAGAGAACACTGAAGCTTTCTTT. Translation: CASSQQENTEAFF.